This TCR beta chain came from a study of blood T cells in healthy people across ages (dated by TCRdb to between 2015 and 2016). Regarding the study in general: Template switching captured roughly one uniquely barcoded TCR beta cDNA molecule per two T cells in model experiments. To avoid experimental bias, donors of different ages were randomly spread across the sequencing lanes. The donors were split into four age groups: young (average roughly 15 years), middle-aged (roughly 40), aged (approximately 60) and long-lived (over 75). For two donors (one aged 18 to 29 and one aged 80 or older), the study analyzed two additional independent replicas of 1 million unique cDNA reads from the same blood draw. The study measured age-related changes in TCR beta repertoire diversity using deep sequencing normalized with unique cDNA molecular identifiers. What the study reported, not specific to this receptor: Because profiling used bulk unsorted PBMCs, naive and antigen-experienced compartments could not be compared conclusively. Estimates of total diversity based on one million sequenced T cells were considered lower bounds and underestimates. Donor CMV infection status was unknown, potentially confounding age-related changes in expanded clonotypes. Compared with the aged group, the long-lived group had more naive CD4+ T cells, fewer expanded clones and increased TCR diversity, suggesting age selection. A strong correlation was found between observed TCR beta diversity and the percentage of naive T cells measured by flow cytometry. As age increased, observed TCR beta diversity per million T cells dropped in a roughly linear way, and a significant reduction was already evident by age roughly 40.

The roughly 39 donors, aged roughly 6 to 90 years, were systemically healthy Caucasian individuals from Russia. Around 10 milliliters of peripheral blood were drawn from each donor into EDTA-treated Vacutainer tubes. PBMCs were isolated by Ficoll-Paque density-gradient centrifugation, with at least 7 million obtained per sample. Trizol reagent was used to extract total RNA from PBMCs, with at least 5.5 micrograms per sample. For every donor, an aliquot of PBMCs went through flow cytometry to measure the percentages of naive CD45RAhigh/CD27high T cells. In this sample, this clonotype turned up a few times. Its antigen is not yet known. No much larger clonotype is one base removed from it; base qualities were not supplied. The CDR3 holds 15 amino acids from the cysteine to the phenylalanine. Just the 45-base CDR3 DNA is kept, in frame starting at base 1. The junction shows trimming of 2 bases on V and 6 bases on J, plus 16 bases between the germline ends. CDR1 and CDR2, per the germline V gene, are SGHTA and FQGNSA.

Library prep was done by 5' RACE. A second roughly 6 to 12 cycle PCR used a sample-barcoded 5' primer and a J-beta primer mix. A unique molecular identifier was introduced onto each TCR beta cDNA molecule by a template-switch 5' adaptor carrying 12 random nucleotides. Each sample yielded at least 3 million CDR3-containing paired-end reads. First-strand cDNA synthesis was performed from all RNA using the Mint cDNA synthesis kit, with priming by a TRBC-specific oligonucleotide. Following uracil-DNA glycosylase treatment, all cDNA underwent a first 18-cycle PCR with the universal primers M1SS and BC2_uni_R. The paper's data handling went like this. Each sample was normalized by randomly selecting 1 million high-quality reads, each carrying a distinct molecular identifier. Instead of being binned into consensus sequences, reads with shared molecular identifiers were discarded. MiTCR, run with a Q25 quality threshold and the strictest error-elimination algorithm, handled CDR3 identification, clonotype clustering and error correction. A nonparametric unseen species model using Euler transformation provided a lower-bound estimate of total TCR beta diversity. TCRdb reworked the public reads: Q25 trimming with fastp, MiXCR clone assembly, productive beta chains retained. Rows are combined by CDR3 protein, so each entry shows the most common genes and DNA. The authors' filters were not applied to this entry. Recorded for this sample are 1.8 million or so distinct CDR3 sequences; roughly two fifths of them occurred a single time. Roughly 24% of the sample is held by the ten biggest clonotypes.

This clonotype originated in a human donor in good health. The sequencing input was blood. The rearranged segments are TRBV7-2 and TRBJ1-2, with the D gene not confidently named. The nucleotide sequence is given as TGTGCCAGCAGCTTACGCCTCGGTGGGCCCGATGGCTACACCTTC. It specifies CASSLRLGGPDGYTF.